These 18 T cell receptor beta chains were sequenced from one sample in a study of blood T cell repertoires in COVID-19. Clones were sequenced by immunoSEQ multiplex PCR, and TCRdb holds only the in-frame ones, with some missing. The sample contains 200,000 to 250,000 clones, approximately 91% of which appear only once. The specimen was peripheral blood. All receptors derive from a man aged 25-40 years with COVID-19, enrolled during active disease.

The chain couples TRBV9 to TRBJ1-2; D is perhaps TRBD1 (6 bases). CDR1 is SGDLS and CDR2 is YYNGEE in the germline V gene. Trimming removed 3 bases at V and 2 bases at J, with 14 bases between. The CDR3 covers 15 residues. The CDR3 sequence is CASSGSGGANYGYTF. The DNA of the CDR3 is TGTGCCAGCAGCGGTAGTGGGGGGGCCAACTATGGCTACACCTTC.

V usage is TRBV6-2 or TRBV6-3 and J usage is TRBJ1-2; weak D call: TRBD1 (5 bases). Germline lookup yields CDR1 MNHEY and CDR2 SVGEGT. V was clipped by 4 bases and J by 4 bases, with 10 bases between them. The CDR3 has 13 amino acids. The CDR3: CASSFRGSYGYTF. CDR3 DNA: TGTGCCAGCAGTTTTAGGGGAAGCTATGGCTACACCTTC.

The genes are TRBV18 and TRBJ1-6; D call uncertain. Germline V gives CDR1 KGHSH, CDR2 LQKENI. The V and J ends lost 0 bases and 7 bases respectively, with 10 bases between them. The CDR3 contains 15 residues. The CDR3 is CASSPPNDENSPLHF. CDR3 nucleotides: TGTGCCAGCTCACCACCAAATGATGAGAATTCACCCCTCCACTTT.

This clone has a count of ten or more. The V gene is TRBV7-2, the J gene TRBJ1-4, with a tentative D call TRBD1 (6 bases). Trimming took 5 bases from V and 4 from J, leaving 14 bases between them. CDR1 and CDR2 (germline): SGHTA, FQGNSA. The CDR3 totals 15 residues. The chain's CDR3 is CASSEQGMGNEKLFF. In nucleotides, the CDR3 is TGTGCCAGCAGCGAACAGGGAATGGGTAATGAAAAACTGTTTTTT.

The chain uses TRBV18 and TRBJ2-5, with a weak D call TRBD2 (5 bases). The CDR3 length is 14 residues. The germline V gene encodes CDR1 KGHSH and CDR2 LQKENI. The V end was cut by 1 base, the J end by 5 bases, with 11 bases between. CDR3 region: CASSPRGEGETQYF. CDR3 DNA: TGTGCCAGCTCACCACGGGGAGAAGGGGAGACCCAGTACTTC.

The V gene is TRBV6-5, the J gene TRBJ1-4; D is unresolved. CDR3 size: 14 residues. Germline V gives CDR1 MNHEY, CDR2 SVGAGI. V was pared by 0 bases and J by 7 bases, with 9 bases between. CDR3 sequence (DNA): TGTGCCAGCAGTTACTCTCGCGGGTTTGAAAAACTGTTTTTT. It translates to CASSYSRGFEKLFF.

This clone has more than one count but fewer than ten. This sequence joins TRBV5-1 and TRBJ2-1; D gene unclear. The CDR3 sequence is 14 residues long. The ends were cut back, 2 bases at V and 3 bases at J, with 9 bases in the middle. CDR1 SGHRS and CDR2 YFSETQ come from the germline V gene. CDR3 in amino acids: CASSFGVGYNEQFF. The CDR3 DNA is TGCGCCAGCAGCTTCGGAGTGGGCTACAATGAGCAGTTCTTC.

The chain is built from TRBV5-1 and TRBJ1-1; tentatively, D is TRBD1 (6 bases). The CDR3 consists of 15 residues. CDR1 SGHRS and CDR2 YFSETQ come from the germline V gene. Deletions cut 5 bases from V and 4 bases from J, with 18 bases between. DNA for the CDR3: TGCGCCAGCAGGAATCTACAGGGATCGGGCACTGAAGCTTTCTTT. Translated: CASRNLQGSGTEAFF.

This rearrangement joins TRBV30 to TRBJ2-7, with D uncertain. Between the trimmed V and J ends, which lost 0 bases and 3 bases, there was a span of 6 bases. The germline CDR1 and CDR2 sequences are GTSNPN and SVGIG (reference sequence). The CDR3 contains 12 residues. CDR3 amino acids: CAWSVSIYEQYF. The DNA for the CDR3 is TGTGCCTGGAGTGTTAGCATCTACGAGCAGTACTTC. The complete variable domain, with remaining parts taken from reference TRBV30 and TRBJ2-7, reads SQTIHQWPATLVQPVGSPLSLECTVEGTSNPNLYWYRQAAGRGLQLLFYSVGIGQISSEVPQNLSASRPQDRQFILSSKKLLLSDSGFYLCAWSVSIYEQYFGPGTRLTVT.

The genes are TRBV13 and TRBJ1-1; D is possibly TRBD1 (6 bases). Germline V lookup: CDR1 PRHDT, CDR2 FYEKMQ (reference sequence). Trimming removed 5 bases at V and 5 bases at J, with 12 bases between. This CDR3 comprises 13 residues. CDR3 in DNA: TGTGCCAGCAGCACAGGACAGAGGACTGAAGCTTTCTTT. Its translation is CASSTGQRTEAFF. Looking up the rest from reference TRBV13 and TRBJ1-1 gives the full variable domain: AAGVIQSPRHLIKEKRETATLKCYPIPRHDTVYWYQQGPGQDPQFLISFYEKMQSDKGSIPDRFSAQQFSDYHSELNMSSLELGDSALYFCASSTGQRTEAFFGQGTRLTVV.

The chain has TRBV18 and TRBJ1-1; 8 nucleotides match TRBD1. V lost 7 bases, J lost 2 bases, and 9 bases stayed unmatched. The CDR3 has 15 residues. The V gene's germline CDR1 is KGHSH and CDR2 LQKENI. DNA for the CDR3: TGTGCCAGCTTACCGACAGGGGCAAGAAACACTGAAGCTTTCTTT. Translating gives CASLPTGARNTEAFF.

The chain combines TRBV6-1 with TRBJ2-7, with TRBD1 identical over 9 bases. CDR1 and CDR2 (germline): MNHNS, SASEGT. The CDR3 sequence is 15 residues long. V lost 7 bases and J lost 3; bases outside the gene matches: 10. The CDR3 DNA is TGTGCCAGCAAGTCGGCACAGGGGGCTATCTACGAGCAGTACTTC. Its translation: CASKSAQGAIYEQYF.

V and J are TRBV15 and TRBJ2-7, with 9 bases identical to TRBD1. This CDR3 spans 17 amino acids. Unmatched junction bases numbered 12, after V lost 3 bases and J lost 3 bases. CDR1 is LNHNV, CDR2 YYDKDF, per germline (reference sequence). CDR3 in DNA: TGTGCCACCAGCAGGACCGGACAGGGGCTTACCTACTACGAGCAGTACTTC. Translated: CATSRTGQGLTYYEQYF.

In its sample, this clone was seen a few times. The chain couples TRBV5-1 to TRBJ1-3; 9 nucleotides agree with TRBD1. From germline, CDR1 is SGHRS and CDR2 YFSETQ. The CDR3 is made up of 16 amino acids. The ends lost 3 bases at V and 4 bases at J; junction bases unmatched: 8. CDR3 in DNA: TGCGCCAGCAGCTCTGGACAGGGGCCAGGGGGAAACACCATATATTTT. Protein sequence: CASSSGQGPGGNTIYF.

The chain joins TRBV15 to TRBJ2-1; possibly TRBD1 for D (5 bases). With 0 bases removed from V and 3 bases from J, the gap between germline ends came to 15 bases. Germline CDR1 LNHNV, CDR2 YYDKDF (reference sequence). The length of the CDR3 is 17 residues. CDR3 region: CATSRDGRMGLYNEQFF. Written as DNA, the CDR3 is TGTGCCACCAGCAGAGATGGAAGAATGGGGCTCTACAATGAGCAGTTCTTC.

The chain has TRBV7-9 and TRBJ1-2; perhaps TRBD1 as D (5 bases). CDR1 is SEHNR and CDR2 is FQNEAQ in the germline V gene (reference sequence). Between the trimmed V and J ends, which lost 1 base and 7 bases, there was a span of 19 bases. The length of the CDR3 is 16 residues. CDR3 protein: CASSLEGVEGWTGYTF. The CDR3 nucleotides read TGTGCCAGCAGCTTAGAAGGGGTGGAGGGATGGACTGGCTACACCTTC.

A word on this clone: One end of the junction does not line up with germline, which may come from a read error. This chain uses TRBV5-1 with TRBJ1-1; 7 nucleotides align to TRBD1. This CDR3 contains 12 residues. Germline V gene data show CDR1 as SGHRS and CDR2 as YFSETQ. Here the CDR3 DNA reads TGCGCCAGCACCTTGGAGGACAGGGAAGCTTTCTTT. Translation: CASTLEDREAFF.

The count of this clone is one. This chain links TRBV3-1 (or the pseudogene TRBV3-2) with TRBJ2-3, with 16 bases lining up with TRBD2. The CDR3 spans 20 residues. In germline, CDR1 is LGHDT, CDR2 YNNKEL (reference sequence). Trimming took 5 bases from V and 2 from J; bases not matched to a gene: 13. CDR3 nucleotides: TGTGCCAGCAGCATACTCGGGACTAGCGGGGGGGCTGGGGCCACAGATACGCAGTATTTT. Its translation is CASSILGTSGGAGATDTQYF.